The subject of this entry is one TCR beta chain. Seattle participants joined during active infection and were tracked over time. Authors' processing steps: Counts of nucleated cells, estimated from reference gene primer amplification, were obtained. Generated by immunoSEQ multiplex PCR, the TCRdb table keeps only in-frame clones and is missing some. V and J calls and clone size follow that table, whereas D and trimming were derived from the DNA. Among about 180,000 clones listed, around 83% were seen once. This record comes from a study of blood T cell repertoires in COVID-19. The CDR3 sequence is 15 residues long. The V gene's germline CDR1 is MGHDK and CDR2 SYGVNS. V was shortened by 4 bases and J by 1 base, with 13 bases between the two germline ends.

The rearrangement uses TRBV25-1 and TRBJ2-5, with a weak D call TRBD2 (5 bases). The sequence was obtained from a woman between 70 and 85 years old with COVID-19, enrolled during active disease. Sequencing was carried out using peripheral blood. CDR3 sequence reads: CASSVAGRLQETQYF. In DNA, the CDR3 is TGTGCCAGCAGTGTGGCGGGTCGCCTCCAAGAGACCCAGTACTTC.